The clone carrying this T cell receptor (beta chain) was detected many times. Its matching antigen is unknown. The data were obtained in a study of metastatic and nonmetastatic thyroid tumors. Study information: Across peripheral blood and tumor or nodule tissue samples taken from malignant and benign thyroid patients, the repertoires were compared with one another.

TCRdb re-analyzed the PCR reads using MiXCR. Of around 21,000 clones listed, 18% were seen once; the top ten hold over 20%. Study-wide results and limits: Significantly higher TCR beta diversity was reportedly seen in malignant thyroid tumors than benign nodules, in blood and tumor.

The CDR3 loop spans 13 amino acids. CDR1 is SGHAT, CDR2 FQNNGV, per germline. V shed 5 bases and J shed 7 bases, with 9 bases lying between them. Each patient went into thyroid surgery without having received any treatment. Sequences were obtained from blood. The sequence came from a male donor with papillary thyroid cancer or a benign thyroid nodule (not recorded which). Some clones in this sample may be carry-over from other donors' samples. The genes are TRBV11-2 and TRBJ1-6, with D hard to call. CDR3 sequence reads: CASSRVANSPLHF. CDR3 sequence (DNA): TGTGCCAGCAGCCGAGTCGCAAATTCACCCCTCCACTTT.